The following is a T cell receptor beta chain sequence with its context. Its antigen is not known. As for time point: week 47, end of study. In every dose of vaccine, 300 ug of mutant IDH1 20-mer peptide was given alongside topical imiquimod. The sample belongs to a study of a mutant IDH1 vaccine in newly diagnosed glioma. Study details: The first vaccination came 4-6 weeks after radiotherapy alone, or with temozolomide cycles.

The CDR3 is 14 residues long. Germline V lookup: CDR1 SQVTM, CDR2 ANQGSEA. V lost 3 bases and J lost 2; bases outside the gene matches: 5. Data came from immunoSEQ multiplex PCR; TCRdb stores just in-frame clones and leaves some out. There are 35,000 to 40,000 clones in the sample; around 75% occur only once, and approximately 9.1% lies in the top ten. The sample here was PBMCs, taken from a glioma patient whose treatment included an IDH1 peptide vaccine. This receptor was identified in a man aged 40-49 years with glioma. The chain joins TRBV29-1 to TRBJ2-3; 7 nucleotides line up with TRBD2. The CDR3 spells CSVDPSGFTDTQYF. The CDR3, as DNA: TGCAGCGTTGATCCTAGCGGTTTCACAGATACGCAGTATTTT.